The sequence of this T cell receptor beta chain was determined in a study of identical twins. This clonotype was detected many times. What it binds is unknown. The CDR3 totals 16 residues. Trimming removed 0 bases from V and 13 bases from J, with 25 bases in between. The germline CDR1 and CDR2 sequences are SGHRS and YFSETQ. TCRdb independently ran MiXCR on the 5' RACE reads; one entry per CDR3 protein. The table shows 220,000 or so distinct CDR3 sequences, with about 7% occurring only once. Study-wide results and limits: Weaker excess sharing between twins was seen in beta out-of-frame sequences.

The sample also formed part of further work on yellow fever vaccine responses in identical twins.

Sequencing used memory (CD45RO+) T cells sorted from blood. The chain carries TRBV5-1 and TRBJ1-2; no reliable D call. The source is a woman aged 18-29 years in good health. For the CDR3, the DNA is TGCGCCAGCAGCTTGGGGTTTGGCTCGTCCACTGGTCTTGTCACCTTC. This codes for CASSLGFGSSTGLVTF.